The next 5 T cell receptor beta chains were all read from a single sample in a study of T cell repertoires in cytomegalovirus infection. TCRdb reprocessed the reads with MiXCR, giving one entry per CDR3 protein. The table lists 200,000 or so distinct CDR3 sequences, under 30% of them singletons, with approximately 31% in the top ten. Sample: PBMCs. These receptors were taken from a human donor in good health (CMV status not recorded). Some clones in this sample may be carry-over from other donors' samples.

The V gene is TRBV29-1, the J gene TRBJ1-2; D is ambiguous. CDR1 is SQVTM, CDR2 ANQGSEA, per germline. The CDR3 covers 11 residues. V was clipped by 3 bases and J by 6 bases, with 8 bases between them. For the CDR3, the DNA is TGCAGCGTTGATGAAGGAAATGGCTACACCTTC. Encoded protein: CSVDEGNGYTF.

This clonotype occurred a few times. The rearrangement uses TRBV7-3 and TRBJ2-1; 8 positions match TRBD2. The length of the CDR3 is 15 residues. Germline CDR1 and CDR2: SGHTA and FQGTGA. Trimming cost V 3 bases and J 7 bases; bases outside gene matches: 8. The DNA of the CDR3 is TGTGCCAGCAGCTTTCCGGGGGGGAGGGGAAATGAGCAGTTCTTC. Amino acids: CASSFPGGRGNEQFF.

V is TRBV7-9 and J is TRBJ2-5; 7 bases agree with TRBD2. Germline-derived CDR1 and CDR2 are SEHNR and FQNEAQ (reference sequence). After removal of 0 bases from V and 5 bases from J, the junction contained 3 bases not matched to a gene. The CDR3 has 14 amino acids. Here the CDR3 DNA reads TGTGCCAGCAGCTTAGCCCTTAGCGGGGAGACCCAGTACTTC. It translates to CASSLALSGETQYF.

Written as DNA, the CDR3 is TGCGCCAGCAGCCAAGAGGGAGACTATGGCTACACCTTC. It is translated as CASSQEGDYGYTF. This chain links TRBV4-3 with TRBJ1-2; D gene unclear. Trimming removed 0 bases at V and 3 bases at J, with 5 bases between. CDR1 is LGHNA, CDR2 YSLEER, per germline. The CDR3 spans 13 residues.

This clonotype was found many times. The chain employs TRBV7-2 and TRBJ1-2, with 7 bases fitting TRBD1. Trimming took 5 bases from V and 0 from J; bases not matched to a gene: 6. Germline CDR1 and CDR2: SGHTA and FQGNSA. The CDR3 loop spans 15 amino acids. CDR3 sequence: CASSPGDRPNYGYTF. CDR3 bases: TGTGCCAGCAGCCCAGGGGACAGACCTAACTATGGCTACACCTTC.